The 4 T cell receptor beta chains below were found in one sample sequenced in a study of blood T cells in healthy people across ages. Alongside a J-beta primer mix, a sample-barcoded 5' primer served in a second PCR lasting about 6 to 11 cycles. TCRdb fed the 5' RACE reads into MiXCR, producing one record per CDR3 protein. The sample yields hundreds of thousands of distinct CDR3 sequences, more than 20% seen once. The source material was blood. The receptors come from a man between 65 and 85 years old in good health.

The V gene is TRBV20-1, the J gene TRBJ1-5; 7 bases line up with TRBD1. The CDR3 length is 14 residues. The V segment lost 5 bases and the J segment 4 bases; nucleotides outside the gene matches: 8. Germline V CDR1 and CDR2: DFQATT, SNEGSKA (reference sequence). This CDR3 is CSALQGQFNQPQHF. The CDR3 DNA reads as TGCAGTGCTCTCCAGGGACAGTTTAATCAGCCCCAGCATTTT.

This clonotype was seen a few times. The chain couples TRBV5-5 to TRBJ1-4, with 7 bases fitting TRBD1. The germline V gene encodes CDR1 SGHKS and CDR2 YYEKEE (reference sequence). Germline trimming cut 4 bases from V and 0 bases from J; bases unmatched to any gene: 9. The CDR3 is made up of 17 amino acids. The CDR3 here is CASSRTGMLSTNEKLFF. The CDR3 region has the DNA TGTGCCAGCAGCCGGACAGGCATGCTTTCAACTAATGAAAAACTGTTTTTT.

In its sample, this clonotype was seen many times. V and J are TRBV4-3 and TRBJ1-3; 10 bases align to TRBD1. V lost 1 base and J lost 0; bases outside the gene matches: 9. The CDR3 contains 19 residues. Germline assignment: CDR1 LGHNA and CDR2 YSLEER. CDR3 in DNA: TGCGCCAGCAGCCAAGCGCCGCCCGGGACAGGGGACTCTGGAAACACCATATATTTT. It yields the protein CASSQAPPGTGDSGNTIYF.

This chain joins TRBV7-2 and TRBJ2-7, with D possibly matching TRBD2 (5 bases). Germline loops: CDR1 SGHTA, CDR2 FQGNSA. The CDR3 sequence is 15 residues long. Trimming stripped 5 bases from V and 2 bases from J, with 16 bases between. CDR3: CASSQSRTETYEQYF. CDR3 DNA: TGTGCCAGCAGCCAAAGCAGGACTGAGACCTACGAGCAGTACTTC.